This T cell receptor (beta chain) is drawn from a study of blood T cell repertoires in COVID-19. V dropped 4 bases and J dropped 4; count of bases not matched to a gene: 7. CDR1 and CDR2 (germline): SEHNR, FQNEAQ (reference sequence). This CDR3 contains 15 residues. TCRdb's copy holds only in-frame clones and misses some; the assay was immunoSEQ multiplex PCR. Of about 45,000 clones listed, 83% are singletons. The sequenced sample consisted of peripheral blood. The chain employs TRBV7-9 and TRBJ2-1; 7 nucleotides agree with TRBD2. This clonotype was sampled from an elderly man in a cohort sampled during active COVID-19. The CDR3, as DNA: TGTGCCAGCAGCTCTAGCGGAACCACTTACAATGAGCAGTTCTTC. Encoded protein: CASSSSGTTYNEQFF.